This entry describes one TCR beta chain. No antigen is known for it. The ends were cut back, 2 bases at V and 4 bases at J, with 9 bases in the middle. This CDR3 spans 13 amino acids. Germline values: CDR1 GTSNPN, CDR2 SVGIG (reference sequence). This sample stems from a study of cytomegalovirus exposure and HLA in healthy donors. Study-wide points: More clonal expansion characterized HLA-associated TCR beta chains than equally common others in a later analysis. Association of a missense DCLRE1C variant with TCR beta V- and J-gene trimming was reported in a later analysis. Later on, an analysis tied over 15,000 TCR beta sequences to HLA alleles at 0.05 false discovery rate. A later analysis appeared to link common viral pathogens to several of the most significant clusters.

It was with 60 Vbeta and 13 Jbeta primers that the PCR ran. Libraries were prepared by immunoSEQ multiplex PCR; TCRdb keeps only in-frame clonotypes and omits some of them. The sample has some 110,000 clones, about 61% seen once. The material sequenced was PBMCs. The sequence was obtained from a woman aged 25 to 39 in good health and CMV-seronegative. The chain recombines TRBV30 with TRBJ1-5, with D maybe TRBD1 (6 bases). The CDR3 sequence is CAWSKGGNQPQHF. CDR3 bases: TGTGCCTGGAGTAAGGGGGGGAATCAGCCCCAGCATTTT.